One TCR beta chain is described in this entry. Trimming pared 1 base from V and 3 bases from J, leaving 7 bases between. This CDR3 is built from 14 residues. CDR1 and CDR2 from the germline V gene are SGHRS and YFSETQ. In the original workflow: Estimates of nucleated cell counts were drawn from the amplification of reference gene primers. Only in-frame clones appear in the TCRdb table, and some are missing; sequencing was by immunoSEQ multiplex PCR. V and J calls and clone size are those listed in that table; D and trimming were worked out from the DNA. The repertoire includes 70,000 to 80,000 clones, approximately 80% of them detected once, and 40% to 50% sits in the top ten. These data are taken from a study of blood T cell repertoires in COVID-19. In the study overall: Sites in the United States, Italy and Spain provided acute and convalescent COVID-19 samples.

V is TRBV5-1 and J is TRBJ2-2; D perhaps matches TRBD1 (6 bases). Sequenced material: peripheral blood. The receptor comes from a man aged 80 or over with acute or convalescent COVID-19. The CDR3 is CASSLKGDTGELFF. The CDR3 DNA sequence: TGCGCCAGCAGCTTGAAGGGGGACACCGGGGAGCTGTTTTTT. Full variable domain (rest looked up from reference TRBV5-1 and TRBJ2-2): KAGVTQTPRYLIKTRGQQVTLSCSPISGHRSVSWYQQTPGQGLQFLFEYFSETQRNKGNFPGRFSGRQFSNSRSEMNVSTLELGDSALYLCASSLKGDTGELFFGEGSRLTVL.